This TCR beta chain was captured in a study of Ad26.COV2.S vaccination and SARS-CoV-2 variants. This clone came up a few times. Specified treatment: some 20 received Ad26.COV2.S at low or high dose, single or two shots; five or six received placebo; per-sample allocation not given. The samples were gathered on day 63 after the first injection of vaccine or placebo. This CDR3 contains 13 residues. V shed 2 bases, J shed 7 bases, and the junction held 2 bases outside the gene matches. CDR1 is MDHEN and CDR2 is SYDVKM in the germline V gene. TCRdb's table, derived via immunoSEQ multiplex PCR, lists solely in-frame clones and lacks some. The table has approximately 360,000 clones, approximately 83% seen once.

The source was peripheral blood, collected in a trial of Ad26.COV2.S vaccine versus placebo. This chain connects TRBV28 to TRBJ2-1, with 7 nucleotides matching TRBD2. The sequence came from a person aged 18-60 years who received the Ad26.COV2.S COVID-19 vaccine or a placebo. CDR3 coding DNA: TGTGCCAGCAGTTTAGGGAGGGCGAATGAGCAGTTCTTC. The encoded protein is CASSLGRANEQFF.